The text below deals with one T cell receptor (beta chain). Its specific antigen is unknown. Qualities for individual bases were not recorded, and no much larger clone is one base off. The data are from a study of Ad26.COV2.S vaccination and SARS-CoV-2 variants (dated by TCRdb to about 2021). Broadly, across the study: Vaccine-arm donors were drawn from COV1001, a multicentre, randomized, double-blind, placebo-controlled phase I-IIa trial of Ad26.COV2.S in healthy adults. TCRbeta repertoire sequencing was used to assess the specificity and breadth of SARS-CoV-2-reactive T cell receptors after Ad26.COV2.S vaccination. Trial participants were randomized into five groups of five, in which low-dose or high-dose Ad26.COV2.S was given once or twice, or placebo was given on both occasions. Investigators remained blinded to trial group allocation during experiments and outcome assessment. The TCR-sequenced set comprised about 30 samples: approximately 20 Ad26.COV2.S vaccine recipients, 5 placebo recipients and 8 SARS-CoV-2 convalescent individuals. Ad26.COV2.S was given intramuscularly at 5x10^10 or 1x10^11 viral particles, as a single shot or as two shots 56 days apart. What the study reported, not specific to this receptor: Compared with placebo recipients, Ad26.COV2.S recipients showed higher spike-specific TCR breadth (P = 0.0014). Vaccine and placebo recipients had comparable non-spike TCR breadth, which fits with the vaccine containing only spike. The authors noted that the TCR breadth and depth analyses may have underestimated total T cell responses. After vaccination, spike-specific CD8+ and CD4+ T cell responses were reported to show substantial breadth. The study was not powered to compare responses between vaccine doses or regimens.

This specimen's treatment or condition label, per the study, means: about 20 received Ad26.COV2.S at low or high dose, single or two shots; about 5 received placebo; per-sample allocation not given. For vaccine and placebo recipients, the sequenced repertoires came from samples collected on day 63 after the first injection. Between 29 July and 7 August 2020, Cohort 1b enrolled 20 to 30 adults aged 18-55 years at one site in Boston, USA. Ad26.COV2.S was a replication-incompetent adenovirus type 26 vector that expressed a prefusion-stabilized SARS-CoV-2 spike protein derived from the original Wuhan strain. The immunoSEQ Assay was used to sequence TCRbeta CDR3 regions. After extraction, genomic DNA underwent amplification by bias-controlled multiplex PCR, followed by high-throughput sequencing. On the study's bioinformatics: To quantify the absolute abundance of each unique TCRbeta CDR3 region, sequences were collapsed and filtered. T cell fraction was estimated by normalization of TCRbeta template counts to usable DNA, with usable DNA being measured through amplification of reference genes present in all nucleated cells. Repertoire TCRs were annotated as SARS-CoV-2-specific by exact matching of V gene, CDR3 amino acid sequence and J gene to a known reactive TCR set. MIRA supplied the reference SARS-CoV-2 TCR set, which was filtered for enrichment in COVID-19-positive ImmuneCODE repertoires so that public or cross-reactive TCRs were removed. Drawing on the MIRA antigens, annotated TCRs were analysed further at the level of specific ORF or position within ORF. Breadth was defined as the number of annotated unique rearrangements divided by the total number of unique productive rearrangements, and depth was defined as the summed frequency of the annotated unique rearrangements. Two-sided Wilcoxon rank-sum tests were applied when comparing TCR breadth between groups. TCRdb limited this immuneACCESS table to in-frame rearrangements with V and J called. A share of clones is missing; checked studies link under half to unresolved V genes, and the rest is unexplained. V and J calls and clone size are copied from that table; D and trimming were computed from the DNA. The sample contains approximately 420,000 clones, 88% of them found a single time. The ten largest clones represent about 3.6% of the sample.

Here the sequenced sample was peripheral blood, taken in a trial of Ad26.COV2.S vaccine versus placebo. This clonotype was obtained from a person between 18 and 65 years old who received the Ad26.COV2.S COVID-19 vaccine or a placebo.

The encoded CDR3 is CASSKDVGRNTQYF. Here is the DNA: TGTGCCAGCAGCAAGGACGTGGGGCGGAATACGCAGTATTTT. The rearranged chain carries TRBV5-6 and TRBJ2-3; the D gene is perhaps TRBD1, from 5 matching bases. The V and J ends are trimmed by 4 bases and 7 bases, leaving 16 bases between them. CDR1 and CDR2 are drawn from the germline V gene: SGHDT, YYEEEE. From the cysteine up to the phenylalanine, the CDR3 has a length of 14 residues. The kept DNA is CDR3 alone, 42 bases in frame from the first base. When the CDR3 is completed using the reference TRBV5-6 and TRBJ2-3 genes on either side, the full variable domain is DAGVTQSPTHLIKTRGQQVTLRCSPKSGHDTVSWYQQALGQGPQFIFQYYEEEERQRGNFPDRFSGHQFPNYSSELNVNALLLGDSALYLCASSKDVGRNTQYFGPGTRLTVL.